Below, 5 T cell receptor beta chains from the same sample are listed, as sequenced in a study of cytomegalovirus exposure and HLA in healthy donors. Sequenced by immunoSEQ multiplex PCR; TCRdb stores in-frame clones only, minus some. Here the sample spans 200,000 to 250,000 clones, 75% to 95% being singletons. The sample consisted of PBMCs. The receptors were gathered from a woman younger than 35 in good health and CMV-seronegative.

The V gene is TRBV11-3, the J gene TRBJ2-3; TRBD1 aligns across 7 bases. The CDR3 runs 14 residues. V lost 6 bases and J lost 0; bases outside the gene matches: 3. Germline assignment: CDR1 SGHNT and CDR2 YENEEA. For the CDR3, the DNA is TGTGCCAGCAGTCAGGGACAGAGCACAGATACGCAGTATTTT. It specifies CASSQGQSTDTQYF.

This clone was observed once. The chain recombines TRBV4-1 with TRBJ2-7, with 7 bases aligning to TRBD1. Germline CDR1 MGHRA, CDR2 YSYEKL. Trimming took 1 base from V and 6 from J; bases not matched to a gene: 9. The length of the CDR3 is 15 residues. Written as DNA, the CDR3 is TGCGCCAGCAGCCAAGGGGATTTGACAGGGACCGAGCAGTACTTC. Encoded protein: CASSQGDLTGTEQYF.

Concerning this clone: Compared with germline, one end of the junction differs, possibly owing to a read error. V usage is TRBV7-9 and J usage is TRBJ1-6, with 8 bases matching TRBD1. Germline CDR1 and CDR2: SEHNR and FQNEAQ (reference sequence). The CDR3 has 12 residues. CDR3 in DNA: TGTGCCAGCAGCTCGGGTTTAGGACAGGGAATCTTT. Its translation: CASSSGLGQGIF.

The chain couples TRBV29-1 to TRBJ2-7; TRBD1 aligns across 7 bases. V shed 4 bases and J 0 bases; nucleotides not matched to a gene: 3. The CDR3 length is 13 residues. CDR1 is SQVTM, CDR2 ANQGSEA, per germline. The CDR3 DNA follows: TGCAGCGTTGGGTCAGGGGGCTCCTACGAGCAGTACTTC. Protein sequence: CSVGSGGSYEQYF.

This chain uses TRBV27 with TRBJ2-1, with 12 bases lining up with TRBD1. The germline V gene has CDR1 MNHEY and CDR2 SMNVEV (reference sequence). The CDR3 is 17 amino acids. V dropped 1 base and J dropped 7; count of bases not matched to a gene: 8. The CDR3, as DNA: TGTGCCAGCAGTTTATTGAGGGACAGGGGGCCTCTAAATGAGCAGTTCTTC. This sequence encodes CASSLLRDRGPLNEQFF.